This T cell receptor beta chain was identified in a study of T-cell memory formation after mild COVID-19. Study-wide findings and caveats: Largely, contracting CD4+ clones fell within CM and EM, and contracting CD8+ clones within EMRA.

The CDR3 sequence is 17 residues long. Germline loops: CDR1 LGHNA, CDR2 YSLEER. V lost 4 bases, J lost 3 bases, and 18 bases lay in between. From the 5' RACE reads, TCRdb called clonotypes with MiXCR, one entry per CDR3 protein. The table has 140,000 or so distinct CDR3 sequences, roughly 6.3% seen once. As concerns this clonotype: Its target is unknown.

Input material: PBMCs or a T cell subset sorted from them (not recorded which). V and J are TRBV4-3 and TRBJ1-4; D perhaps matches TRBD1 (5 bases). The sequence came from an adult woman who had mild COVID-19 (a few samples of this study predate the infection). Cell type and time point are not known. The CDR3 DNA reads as TGCGCCAGCAGCCGCCAACGTGCCGGGGGGGCTAATGAAAAACTGTTTTTT. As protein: CASSRQRAGGANEKLFF.